Given below is one T cell receptor beta chain in context. Its antigen is unknown. No qualities accompany the bases; no much larger clone lies one base away. The cohort consisted of fewer than 700 healthy bone marrow donors. All cohort members were sampled while nominally healthy, although unrecorded immune exposures were likely present. The donor was CMV seronegative and belonged to the group of 350 or so seronegative cohort members. Each donor provided a peripheral blood sample, and peripheral blood mononuclear cells were used for TCR beta sequencing. Genomic DNA extraction from the blood cell samples was performed with the Qiagen DNeasy Blood Extraction Kit. The data derive from a study of cytomegalovirus exposure and HLA in healthy donors (dated by TCRdb to 2017 to 2019). Study-level background: An earlier analysis of 550 to 700 of the donors reported more than 250 Gb of sequence data and about 100 million unique TCR beta sequences from 150 million to 200 million T cells. The study was designed to test whether signatures of past pathogen exposure could be identified by cataloging public T cell receptors. In an earlier analysis of 587 of the donors, high-throughput TCR beta sequencing was used to judge whether each TCR beta V gene segment behaved as functional or pseudogenic. The number of typed donors differed by locus: about 629-640 for A, B, C, DRB1 and DQB1; some 540 for DQA1; over 600 for DPA1; and some 470 for DPB1. About 280 gigabases of sequencing data and roughly 90 million unique TCR sequences were included in an early release covering about 620 HLA-typed donors. Donor age, sex, ethnicity and CMV serostatus were compiled together with the repertoire data. HLA typing covered class I and class II loci at four-digit resolution. Because of strong linkage in the cohort, four to six DR-DQ haplotypes were treated as single units for association and clustering. A later analysis re-analyzed previously published TCR beta repertoires from about 600 donors and added high-resolution HLA genotyping to study TCR occurrence patterns. In addition to the first cohort of 650 to 800 subjects, a separate validation cohort of over 90 different subjects was used. Using immunosequencing, the study profiled T cell repertoires from roughly 650 subjects and related those repertoires to cytomegalovirus serostatus. The later analysis used no new phenotypic data to find candidate immune exposures, relying instead on TCR beta sequences and their occurrence across donors. Of the roughly 400 genotyped donors, approximately 81% were placed in the genetic ancestry cluster associated with self-reported Caucasian donors. A later genetic analysis used genome-wide SNP genotypes for about 60% of the roughly 700 donors, treating that subset as a discovery cohort. To predict cytomegalovirus infection status, the study brought together high-throughput TCR immunosequencing, statistical association of individual TCRs with disease status, and machine learning. Every discovery cohort repertoire had been produced on one sequencing platform. Among about 370 genotyped donors of the cohort, an average of about 240,000 unique TCR beta nucleotide sequences was sequenced per donor, of which about 20% were non-productive. Results the study describes overall, beyond this receptor: A further reported finding was that TCR beta sequences accurately predicted the HLA-A and HLA-B alleles for most subjects in the first cohort. The authors suggested that the approach could potentially be generalized to other disease states and immunological phenotypes. In the study, roughly 160 TCR beta chains were listed as associated with cytomegalovirus. Correlated functional status among segregating V segments might reflect linkage disequilibrium, but an unknown experimental factor could not be ruled out. Assigning TCR associations to individual alleles was difficult when HLA alleles, especially DR and DQ, strongly co-occurred. A later analysis reported that several top co-occurrence clusters appeared linked to parvovirus B19, influenza, CMV and Epstein-Barr virus. At a false discovery rate of 0.05, a later analysis linked roughly 17,000 TCR beta sequences to specific HLA alleles. According to a later analysis, TCR association rates differed among HLA loci, with DRB1 alleles showing the most associated TCRs and HLA-C alleles showing the fewest. An earlier analysis of approximately 590 of the donors showed that most TCR beta V segments appeared in productive rearrangements either about 87% or about 30% of the time, which broadly matched IMGT annotations. In both the original and validation cohorts, the classifier was reported to diagnose cytomegalovirus status with high specificity and sensitivity. Compared with equally common non-associated chains, HLA-associated TCR beta chains in a later analysis were more clonally expanded and had lower generation probabilities. A group of highly shared sequence variants was considered likely to be a technical artifact of the sequencing pipeline. A later genetic analysis associated a missense DCLRE1C variant with V-gene and J-gene trimming of TCR beta chains, and an independent cohort replicated the association. In a later analysis, most CMV-associated TCR beta chains were found to appear HLA-restricted, with HLA associations seemingly driven largely by CMV exposure. Because some donors lacked HLA typing at each locus, the association tests relied only on the typed subset. According to a later genetic analysis, donors in an Asian-associated ancestry cluster had fewer N-insertions in productive TCRs than the approximately 690-donor mean. The 87-base-pair reads could not distinguish some IMGT-functional V segments, including TRBV6-2 and TRBV6-3, so those segments were excluded. CMV serostatus was the only immune exposure information available for the cohort. Because counts were too low, approximately 18 rarely observed V segments, including chromosome 9 orphons, were excluded from the earlier analysis of 587 of the donors. Three of the identified cytomegalovirus-associated TCR beta chains were confirmed in vitro to be specific for cytomegalovirus antigens. The cohort was sequenced for TCR beta chains only, and without alpha or paired-chain data the features that could be detected were limited. The presence/absence analyses assumed that sequencing depth was roughly uniform across donors, and that assumption may not be true. Most TCR sequences were seen in very few donors, while some public TCRs were found in many individuals.

From the cysteine through the phenylalanine, the CDR3 covers 15 amino acids. Only the CDR3 DNA stays, 45 bases, in frame from base 1. Sequences SGHVS (CDR1) and FQNEAQ (CDR2) are obtained from the germline V gene. V ends up 4 bases short and J 0 bases short, with an unmatched junction base count of 2. Library preparation employed the immunoSEQ multiplex PCR assay. For the multiplex PCR, a mixture combining 60 forward primers for TCR Vbeta segments and 13 reverse primers for TCR Jbeta segments was used. Amplification of the CDR3 region of rearranged TCR beta genes was performed with a multiplex PCR assay on genomic DNA. The amplified TCR beta libraries were sequenced on the Illumina HiSeq System as 87-base-pair reads. The original pipeline was this. A later analysis tallied approximately 87 million unique TCR beta chains across the 700 or so repertoires, and approximately 11 million of those chains were shared by two or more donors. To remove PCR and sequencing errors, raw reads were error-corrected and collapsed into unique sequences using a nearest-neighbor algorithm that merged closely related sequences. V, D and J gene segments were assigned by aligning CDR3 sequences to IMGT reference sequences. For a sequence to be retained, a match of at least six nucleotides was required to both a V gene segment and a J gene segment. Rearrangements were classified as productive when the CDR3 lacked stop codons and remained in frame with V and J, and all other rearrangements were classified as non-productive. CDR3 was defined according to IMGT convention as the region running from the second conserved V-encoded cysteine to the conserved J-encoded phenylalanine. Sequences without an unambiguous match to a single V gene segment were excluded from the earlier analysis of 500 to 700 of the donors. An earlier analysis of a few hundred of the donors called V segments functional above 56.7% productive rearrangements and segregating when the between-donor standard deviation exceeded 5%. To diagnose cytomegalovirus status from the catalog of TCR beta chain sequences, a statistical classification framework was built. In a later analysis, V and J genes were assigned by comparing TCR nucleotide sequences against IMGT/GENE-DB human TR gene sequences. In a later analysis, CDR3 sequences and most-parsimonious VDJ recombination scenarios were assigned using the TCRdist pipeline. In a later analysis, each TCR beta chain was defined by its CDR3 amino acid sequence together with its V-gene family, and reads without a unique V-gene family were excluded. To address suspected cross-contamination and a sequencing artifact, a later analysis removed approximately 600 highly shared, low-generation-probability nucleotide sequences. For each public chain, a later analysis derived a clonal expansion index from normalized ranks of inferred template counts within each repertoire. Generation probabilities in a later analysis came from a VDJ recombination model fitted to out-of-frame rearrangements, and those results were checked against IGoR. In a later analysis, hypergeometric tests were used to score TCR-TCR, TCR-HLA and TCR-CMV co-occurrence, with a repertoire-size bias correction applied to TCR pairs. False discovery rates were estimated in a later analysis by permuting HLA or CMV assignments 20 times. In a later analysis, co-occurring TCRs were grouped using DBSCAN, with TCRdist sequence similarity added in when clustering inside HLA-allele-positive subsets. For co-occurrence clustering, repertoires with fewer than 30,000 or more than 120,000 public chains were excluded, along with 5 or 6 repertoires with anomalous nucleotide sharing. In its TCRdb copy, this immuneACCESS table keeps in-frame sequences only and misses some clones. Where compared with another copy, unresolved V genes explain less than half of these, and the others have no known cause. V and J calls and clone size follow that table, whereas D and trimming were derived from the DNA. This sample is represented by around 150,000 clones; more than 75% of them were singletons. The ten largest clones add up to roughly 0.99% of the sample.

The V and J genes are TRBV7-8 and TRBJ1-3; TRBD1 matches 8 bases in the middle. The sequence derives from a male donor in good health and CMV-seronegative. Sequencing used PBMCs. CDR3 reads: CASSWDRLSGNTIYF. The DNA is as follows: TGTGCCAGCAGCTGGGACAGGCTCTCTGGAAACACCATATATTTT.